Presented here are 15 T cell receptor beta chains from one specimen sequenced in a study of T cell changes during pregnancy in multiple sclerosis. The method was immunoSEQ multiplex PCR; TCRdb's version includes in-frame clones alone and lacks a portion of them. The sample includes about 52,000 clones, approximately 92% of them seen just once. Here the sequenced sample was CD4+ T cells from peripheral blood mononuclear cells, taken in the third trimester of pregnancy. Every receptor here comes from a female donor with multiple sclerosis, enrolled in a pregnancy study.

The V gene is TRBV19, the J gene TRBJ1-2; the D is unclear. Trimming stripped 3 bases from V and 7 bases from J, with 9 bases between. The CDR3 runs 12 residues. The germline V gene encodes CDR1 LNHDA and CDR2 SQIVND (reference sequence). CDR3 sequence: CASSILVGGYTF. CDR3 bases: TGTGCCAGTAGTATTCTAGTCGGTGGCTACACCTTC.

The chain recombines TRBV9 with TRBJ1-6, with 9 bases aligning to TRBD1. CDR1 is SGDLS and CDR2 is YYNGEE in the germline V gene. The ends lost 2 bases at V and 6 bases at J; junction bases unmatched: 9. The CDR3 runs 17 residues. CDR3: CASSVRDRESANSPLHF. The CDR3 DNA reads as TGTGCCAGCAGCGTCCGGGACAGGGAATCGGCTAATTCACCCCTCCACTTT.

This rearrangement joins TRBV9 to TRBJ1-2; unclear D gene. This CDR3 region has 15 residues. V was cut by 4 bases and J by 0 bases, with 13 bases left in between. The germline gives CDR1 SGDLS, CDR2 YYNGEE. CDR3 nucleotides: TGTGCCAGCAGCCCCAAGTGGGCAGCTAACTATGGCTACACCTTC. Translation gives CASSPKWAANYGYTF.

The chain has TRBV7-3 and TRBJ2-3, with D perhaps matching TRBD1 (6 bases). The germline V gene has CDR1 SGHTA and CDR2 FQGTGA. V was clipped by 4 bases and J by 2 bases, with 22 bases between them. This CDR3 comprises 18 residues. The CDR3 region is CASSSKIDWGPSTDTQYF. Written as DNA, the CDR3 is TGTGCCAGCAGCTCCAAAATAGATTGGGGGCCCTCCACAGATACGCAGTATTTT.

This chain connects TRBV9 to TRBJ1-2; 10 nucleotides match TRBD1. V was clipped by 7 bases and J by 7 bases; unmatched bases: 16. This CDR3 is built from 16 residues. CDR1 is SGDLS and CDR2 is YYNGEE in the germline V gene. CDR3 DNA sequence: TGTGCCAGCCAAATACTAACGGGACAGGGGACAGGTGGCTACACCTTC. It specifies CASQILTGQGTGGYTF.

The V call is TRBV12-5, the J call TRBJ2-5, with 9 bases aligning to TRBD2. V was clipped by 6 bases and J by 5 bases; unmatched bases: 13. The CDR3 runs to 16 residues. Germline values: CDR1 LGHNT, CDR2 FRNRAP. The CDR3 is CASGPPRAGGGETQYF. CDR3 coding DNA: TGTGCTAGTGGCCCCCCGAGAGCGGGGGGTGGGGAGACCCAGTACTTC. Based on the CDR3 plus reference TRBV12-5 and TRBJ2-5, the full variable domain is DARVTQTPRHKVTEMGQEVTMRCQPILGHNTVFWYRQTMMQGLELLAYFRNRAPLDDSGMPKDRFSAEMPDATLATLKIQPSEPRDSAVYFCASGPPRAGGGETQYFGPGTRLLVL.

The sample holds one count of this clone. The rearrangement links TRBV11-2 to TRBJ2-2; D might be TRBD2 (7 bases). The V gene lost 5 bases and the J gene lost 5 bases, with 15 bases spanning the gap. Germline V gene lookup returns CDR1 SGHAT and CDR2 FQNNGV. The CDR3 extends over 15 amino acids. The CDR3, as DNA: TGTGCCAGCAGCCCTGGGGGGGCATGGACCGGGGAGCTGTTTTTT. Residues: CASSPGGAWTGELFF.

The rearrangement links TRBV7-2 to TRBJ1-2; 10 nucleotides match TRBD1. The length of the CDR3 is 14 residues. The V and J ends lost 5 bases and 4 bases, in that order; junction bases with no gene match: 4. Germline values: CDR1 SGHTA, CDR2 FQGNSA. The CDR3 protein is CASSETGGAYGYTF. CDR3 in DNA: TGTGCCAGCAGCGAGACAGGGGGCGCCTATGGCTACACCTTC.

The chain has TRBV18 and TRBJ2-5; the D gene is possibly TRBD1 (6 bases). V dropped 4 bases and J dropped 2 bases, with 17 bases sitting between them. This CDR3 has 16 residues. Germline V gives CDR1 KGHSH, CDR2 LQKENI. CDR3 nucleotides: TGTGCCAGCTCACAGGGACACACAATCGGTCAAGAGACCCAGTACTTC. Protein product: CASSQGHTIGQETQYF.

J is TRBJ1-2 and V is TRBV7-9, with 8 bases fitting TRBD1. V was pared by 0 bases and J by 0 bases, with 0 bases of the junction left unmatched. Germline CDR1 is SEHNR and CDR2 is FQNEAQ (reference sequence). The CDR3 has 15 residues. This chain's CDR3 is CASSLAGQANYGYTF. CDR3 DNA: TGTGCCAGCAGCTTAGCGGGACAGGCTAACTATGGCTACACCTTC. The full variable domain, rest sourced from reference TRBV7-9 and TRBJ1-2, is DTGVSQNPRHKITKRGQNVTFRCDPISEHNRLYWYRQTLGQGPEFLTYFQNEAQLEKSRLLSDRFSAERPKGSFSTLEIQRTEQGDSAMYLCASSLAGQANYGYTFGSGTRLTVV.

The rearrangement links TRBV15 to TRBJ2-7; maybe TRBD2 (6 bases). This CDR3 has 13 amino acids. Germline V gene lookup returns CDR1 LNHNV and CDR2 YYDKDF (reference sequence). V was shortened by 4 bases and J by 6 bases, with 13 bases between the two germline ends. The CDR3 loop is CATSKPGASEQYF. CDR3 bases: TGTGCCACCAGCAAACCGGGAGCAAGCGAGCAGTACTTC.

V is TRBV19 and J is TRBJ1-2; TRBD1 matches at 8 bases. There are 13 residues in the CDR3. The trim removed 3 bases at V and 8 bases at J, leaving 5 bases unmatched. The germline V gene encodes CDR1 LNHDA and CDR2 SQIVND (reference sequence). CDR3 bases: TGTGCCAGTAGTATGGACAGGGTACGGGGCTACACCTTC. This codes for CASSMDRVRGYTF. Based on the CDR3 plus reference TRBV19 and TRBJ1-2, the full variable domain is DGGITQSPKYLFRKEGQNVTLSCEQNLNHDAMYWYRQDPGQGLRLIYYSQIVNDFQKGDIAEGYSVSREKKESFPLTVTSAQKNPTAFYLCASSMDRVRGYTFGSGTRLTVV.

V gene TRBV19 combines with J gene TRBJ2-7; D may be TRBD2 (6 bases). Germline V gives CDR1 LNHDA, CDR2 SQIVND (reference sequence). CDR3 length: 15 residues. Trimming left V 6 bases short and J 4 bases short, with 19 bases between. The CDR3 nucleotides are TGTGCCAGTAGCCGGGACTCATCACAACCATACGAGCAGTACTTC. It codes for CASSRDSSQPYEQYF. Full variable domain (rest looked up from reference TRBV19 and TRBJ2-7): DGGITQSPKYLFRKEGQNVTLSCEQNLNHDAMYWYRQDPGQGLRLIYYSQIVNDFQKGDIAEGYSVSREKKESFPLTVTSAQKNPTAFYLCASSRDSSQPYEQYFGPGTRLTVT.

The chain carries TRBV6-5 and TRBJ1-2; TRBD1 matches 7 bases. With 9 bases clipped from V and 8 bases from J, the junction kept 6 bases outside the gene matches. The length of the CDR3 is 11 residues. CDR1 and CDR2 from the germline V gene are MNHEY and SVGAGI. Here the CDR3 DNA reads TGTGCCAGAGGGGGCCAAGGGGGCTACACCTTC. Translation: CARGGQGGYTF.

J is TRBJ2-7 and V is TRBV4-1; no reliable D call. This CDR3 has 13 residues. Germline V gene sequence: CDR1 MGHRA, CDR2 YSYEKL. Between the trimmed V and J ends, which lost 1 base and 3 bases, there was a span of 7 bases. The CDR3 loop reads CASSQGPYYEQYF. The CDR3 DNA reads TGCGCCAGCAGCCAAGGGCCTTACTACGAGCAGTACTTC.